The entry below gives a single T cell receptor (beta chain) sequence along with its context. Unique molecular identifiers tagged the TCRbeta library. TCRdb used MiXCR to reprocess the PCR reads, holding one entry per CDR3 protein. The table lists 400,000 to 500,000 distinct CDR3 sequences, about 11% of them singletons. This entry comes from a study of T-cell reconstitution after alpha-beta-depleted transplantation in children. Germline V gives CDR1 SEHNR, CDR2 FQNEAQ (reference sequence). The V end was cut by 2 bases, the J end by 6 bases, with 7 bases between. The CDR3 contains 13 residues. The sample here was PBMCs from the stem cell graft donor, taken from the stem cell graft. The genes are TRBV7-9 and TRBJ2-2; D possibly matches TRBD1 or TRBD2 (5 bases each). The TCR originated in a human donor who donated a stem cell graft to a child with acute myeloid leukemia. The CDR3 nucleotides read TGTGCCAGCAGCTTAAGGGGACCCGGGGAGCTGTTTTTT. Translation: CASSLRGPGELFF.